Each of the 24 T cell receptor beta chains below was sequenced from the same sample in a study of T cell changes during pregnancy in multiple sclerosis. Here immunoSEQ multiplex PCR was the method, and the copy in TCRdb shows in-frame clones only, minus some. The sample has about 53,000 clones, 92% seen once. Material: CD4+ T cells from peripheral blood mononuclear cells, obtained in the third trimester of pregnancy. These TCRs come from a female donor with multiple sclerosis, enrolled in a pregnancy study.

The V call is TRBV7-3, the J call TRBJ2-7; 10 bases agree with TRBD1. The CDR3 has 13 amino acids. Trimming cost V 4 bases and J 5 bases; bases outside gene matches: 2. From germline, CDR1 is SGHTA and CDR2 FQGTGA. Here the CDR3 DNA reads TGTGCCAGCAGCTCAGGACAGGGGGACGAGCAGTACTTC. Encoded protein: CASSSGQGDEQYF.

V and J are TRBV5-6 and TRBJ1-2, with D uncertain. The CDR3 contains 14 residues. Trimming shortened V by 3 bases and J by 4 bases, and 13 bases separated the two germline ends. CDR1 SGHDT and CDR2 YYEEEE come from the germline V gene. The CDR3 nucleotides read TGTGCCAGCAGCTCCGACTTAATGGGCTATGGCTACACCTTC. Its translation is CASSSDLMGYGYTF.

V usage is TRBV6-6 and J usage is TRBJ1-6, with no clear D. The V gene lost 7 bases and the J gene lost 12 bases, with 13 bases spanning the gap. Per the germline V gene, CDR1 is MNHNY and CDR2 is SVGAGI (reference sequence). The CDR3 totals 12 residues. The CDR3 loop reads CASMAGRGPLHF. The DNA of the CDR3 is TGTGCCAGCATGGCGGGTAGAGGACCCCTCCACTTT.

The chain uses TRBV9 and TRBJ1-1; the D gene is possibly TRBD1 (5 bases). Germline V gives CDR1 SGDLS, CDR2 YYNGEE. Trimming took off 9 bases at V and 1 base at J, with 7 bases between the two ends. This CDR3 contains 11 residues. This chain's CDR3 is CATGGNTEAFF. The DNA of the CDR3 is TGTGCCACCGGGGGGAACACTGAAGCTTTCTTT.

V and J are TRBV19 and TRBJ1-6, with D tentatively TRBD1 (5 bases). Germline-derived CDR1 and CDR2 are LNHDA and SQIVND (reference sequence). The CDR3 runs 13 residues. Deletions cut 3 bases from V and 7 bases from J, with 7 bases between. The CDR3 nucleotides read TGTGCCAGTAGTATTCCAGGGAATTCACCCCTCCACTTT. This gives the protein CASSIPGNSPLHF.

The gene calls are TRBV5-1 and TRBJ2-1, with 13 bases identical to TRBD2. The CDR3 sequence is 16 residues long. V lost 3 bases, J lost 2 bases, and 2 bases stayed unmatched. Germline CDR1 is SGHRS and CDR2 is YFSETQ. The chain's CDR3 is CASSSGLAGAYNEQFF. In DNA form, the CDR3 reads TGCGCCAGCAGCTCCGGACTAGCGGGGGCCTACAATGAGCAGTTCTTC.

As DNA, the CDR3 is TGTGCCAGCAGCGCCCGGACTAGCGAAGGCGAGCAGTACTTC. The encoded protein is CASSARTSEGEQYF. The rearrangement uses TRBV9 and TRBJ2-7, with 9 nucleotides matching TRBD2. Germline CDR1 and CDR2: SGDLS and YYNGEE. V was clipped by 3 bases and J by 6 bases; unmatched bases: 7. The CDR3 length is 14 residues.

This clone has only one observation. This chain connects TRBV18 to TRBJ1-2; 7 bases fit TRBD1. Germline V gene data show CDR1 as KGHSH and CDR2 as LQKENI. CDR3 size: 16 residues. The junction had 5 bases not matched to a gene; V was cut back by 0 bases and J by 1 base. This CDR3 is CASSPPEDRLNYGYTF. DNA for the CDR3: TGTGCCAGCTCACCACCGGAGGACAGGCTTAACTATGGCTACACCTTC.

J is TRBJ1-6 and V is TRBV27; 7 positions match TRBD1. The CDR3 loop spans 18 amino acids. V shed 5 bases, J shed 7 bases, and the junction held 17 bases outside the gene matches. Germline values: CDR1 MNHEY, CDR2 SMNVEV (reference sequence). The CDR3 sequence: CASSTSPWTGILNSPLHF. CDR3 sequence (DNA): TGTGCCAGCAGTACCTCCCCCTGGACAGGAATCCTAAATTCACCCCTCCACTTT.

CDR3 protein: CASSTGQGVETQYF. The CDR3 DNA reads TGCGCCAGCAGCACCGGACAGGGGGTTGAGACCCAGTACTTC. J is TRBJ2-5 and V is TRBV5-1, with 10 bases identical to TRBD1. Germline V gene lookup returns CDR1 SGHRS and CDR2 YFSETQ. The V gene end was trimmed by 4 bases and the J gene end by 5 bases; junction bases not matched to a gene: 5. The CDR3 has 14 residues.

This clone was seen only once. V gene TRBV5-1 combines with J gene TRBJ2-2; possibly TRBD1 for D (5 bases). Germline-derived CDR1 and CDR2 are SGHRS and YFSETQ. The CDR3 extends over 15 amino acids. Deletions cut 2 bases from V and 2 bases from J, with 10 bases between. This CDR3 reads CASSFRTRNTGELFF. The CDR3 DNA follows: TGCGCCAGCAGCTTTCGGACACGAAACACCGGGGAGCTGTTTTTT.

V is TRBV19 and J is TRBJ1-4, with D maybe TRBD1 (6 bases). This CDR3 has 15 amino acids. The ends were cut back, 4 bases at V and 7 bases at J, with 16 bases in the middle. Germline-derived CDR1 and CDR2 are LNHDA and SQIVND (reference sequence). The CDR3 sequence is CASSNLGQGIEKLFF. The CDR3 coding sequence is TGTGCCAGTAGTAATCTGGGACAAGGGATTGAAAAACTGTTTTTT.

This chain links TRBV7-2 with TRBJ2-5; 9 nucleotides line up with TRBD2. The germline gives CDR1 SGHTA, CDR2 FQGNSA. Unmatched junction bases numbered 6, after V lost 5 bases and J lost 5 bases. This CDR3 has 14 amino acids. CDR3 protein: CASSRGGASETQYF. The CDR3 DNA reads TGTGCCAGCAGCCGCGGGGGGGCTTCCGAGACCCAGTACTTC. Full variable domain (remainder filled in from reference TRBV7-2 and TRBJ2-5): GAGVSQSPSNKVTEKGKDVELRCDPISGHTALYWYRQSLGQGLEFLIYFQGNSAPDKSGLPSDRFSAERTGGSVSTLTIQRTQQEDSAVYLCASSRGGASETQYFGPGTRLLVL.

This sequence joins TRBV9 and TRBJ2-3; 10 bases agree with TRBD2. V lost 0 bases and J lost 3; bases outside the gene matches: 10. CDR1 is SGDLS and CDR2 is YYNGEE in the germline V gene. The CDR3 sequence is 18 residues long. The CDR3 loop reads CASSVELSSGGGTDTQYF. The CDR3 bases are TGTGCCAGCAGCGTAGAATTATCTAGCGGGGGAGGTACAGATACGCAGTATTTT.

V usage is TRBV25-1 and J usage is TRBJ1-2; D gene ambiguous. This CDR3 comprises 14 residues. From germline, CDR1 is MGHDK and CDR2 SYGVNS. Deletions cut 3 bases from V and 5 bases from J, with 13 bases between. CDR3 nucleotide sequence: TGTGCCAGCAGTGAGGCTTCAGTCTCATATGGCTACACCTTC. Protein product: CASSEASVSYGYTF.

This rearrangement joins TRBV28 to TRBJ2-7, with D tentatively TRBD1 (6 bases). This CDR3 spans 17 amino acids. Trimming left V 7 bases short and J 0 bases short, with 22 bases between. CDR1 is MDHEN and CDR2 is SYDVKM in the germline V gene. This chain's CDR3 is CASIPPHFRGPSYEQYF. The CDR3 DNA reads as TGTGCCAGCATCCCCCCCCACTTCAGGGGCCCCTCCTACGAGCAGTACTTC.

This chain uses TRBV6-6 with TRBJ1-1, with 7 bases lining up with TRBD1. CDR1 and CDR2 from the germline V gene are MNHNY and SVGAGI (reference sequence). J was trimmed by 3 bases and V by 3 bases; bases with no gene match: 7. CDR3 length equals 15 residues. The CDR3 loop reads CASSYYRGRDTEAFF. Written as DNA, the CDR3 is TGTGCCAGCAGTTATTACAGGGGCCGGGACACTGAAGCTTTCTTT.

The V call is TRBV5-6, the J call TRBJ2-3; D remains ambiguous. Germline CDR1 SGHDT, CDR2 YYEEEE. The CDR3 length is 15 residues. V was shortened by 1 base and J by 4 bases, with 13 bases between the two germline ends. The CDR3 nucleotides are TGTGCCAGCAGCTTGTTGAGTAGCAGTTCAGATACGCAGTATTTT. This encodes CASSLLSSSSDTQYF. Drawing the rest from reference TRBV5-6 and TRBJ2-3, the complete variable domain is DAGVTQSPTHLIKTRGQQVTLRCSPKSGHDTVSWYQQALGQGPQFIFQYYEEEERQRGNFPDRFSGHQFPNYSSELNVNALLLGDSALYLCASSLLSSSSDTQYFGPGTRLTVL.

This chain links TRBV5-1 with TRBJ1-2; D possibly corresponds to TRBD1 (6 bases). V was clipped by 3 bases and J by 2 bases, with 14 bases between them. Germline V gives CDR1 SGHRS, CDR2 YFSETQ. The CDR3 is 15 residues long. The CDR3 nucleotides read TGCGCCAGCAGCTCCCGGGACAACAGGAACTATGGCTACACCTTC. Translated: CASSSRDNRNYGYTF.

The V call is TRBV5-5, the J call TRBJ1-2; D perhaps matches TRBD1 (6 bases). V lost 4 bases, J lost 0 bases, and 13 bases lay in between. The germline CDR1 and CDR2 sequences are SGHKS and YYEKEE (reference sequence). The CDR3 length is 15 residues. The CDR3, as DNA: TGTGCCAGCAGCGTTCAGGGGACCGCTAACTATGGCTACACCTTC. Encoded protein: CASSVQGTANYGYTF. The full variable domain, in which reference TRBV5-5 and TRBJ1-2 provide the parts outside the CDR3, is DAGVTQSPTHLIKTRGQQVTLRCSPISGHKSVSWYQQVLGQGPQFIFQYYEKEERGRGNFPDRFSARQFPNYSSELNVNALLLGDSALYLCASSVQGTANYGYTFGSGTRLTVV.

The chain is built from TRBV19 and TRBJ2-7; 8 bases are a match to TRBD1. With 5 bases clipped from V and 1 base from J, the junction kept 7 bases outside the gene matches. The CDR3 runs to 15 residues. Germline CDR1 is LNHDA and CDR2 is SQIVND (reference sequence). DNA of the CDR3: TGTGCCAGTAGTCTCTCAGACAGGGGATCCTACGAGCAGTACTTC. Its translation: CASSLSDRGSYEQYF.

The rearrangement uses TRBV13 and TRBJ2-1; possible D gene TRBD2, 5 bases. The V end lost 1 base, the J end lost 4 bases, and 8 bases lay between the germline ends. The CDR3 covers 14 residues. The germline V gene has CDR1 PRHDT and CDR2 FYEKMQ (reference sequence). This chain's CDR3 is CASSLVPGYNEQFF. The CDR3 DNA sequence: TGTGCCAGCAGCTTAGTTCCGGGGTACAATGAGCAGTTCTTC.

The chain couples TRBV11-2 to TRBJ2-3; no firm D call. The length of the CDR3 is 13 residues. Trimming removed 5 bases from V and 3 bases from J, with 9 bases in between. Germline V gene data show CDR1 as SGHAT and CDR2 as FQNNGV. The DNA of the CDR3 is TGTGCCAGCAGCCAGGATCCGACAGATACGCAGTATTTT. Residues: CASSQDPTDTQYF.

As concerns this clone: Sequence at one end of the junction differs from germline and may be a read error. The chain combines TRBV7-7 with TRBJ2-5; 10 nucleotides line up with TRBD1. Looked up from germline, CDR1 is SSHAT and CDR2 is FNYEAQ (reference sequence). The CDR3 covers 15 residues. The CDR3: CASSPRTGGGETQYF. CDR3 bases: TGTGCTAGCAGCCCCCGGACAGGGGGTGGAGAGACCCAGTACTTC. Full variable domain (rest looked up from reference TRBV7-7 and TRBJ2-5): GAGVSQSPRYKVTKRGQDVTLRCDPISSHATLYWYQQALGQGPEFLTYFNYEAQPDKSGLPSDRFSAERPEGSISTLTIQRTEQRDSAMYRCASSPRTGGGETQYFGPGTRLLVL.